These 29 T cell receptor beta chains were sequenced from one sample in a study of breast tumors, draining lymph nodes, adjacent tissues. Breast cancer patients provided tissue from their axillary draining lymph nodes. TCRdb re-derived calls from the multiplex PCR reads in MiXCR, one entry per CDR3 protein. The repertoire consists of some 120,000 distinct CDR3 sequences, with nearly 20% occurring once and the leading ten covering under 4.5%. Sequences were obtained from axillary lymph node tissue. The receptors were sampled from a female donor with breast cancer. Some clones in this sample may be carry-over from other donors' samples.

This clonotype was seen at least ten times. This chain joins TRBV5-1 and TRBJ2-1; D is possibly TRBD2 (6 bases). Germline CDR1 and CDR2: SGHRS and YFSETQ. The V end lost 3 bases, the J end lost 8 bases, and 12 bases lay between the germline ends. This CDR3 region has 13 residues. This CDR3 reads CASSYGTLDEQFF. The CDR3 nucleotides read TGCGCCAGCAGCTACGGGACTCTTGATGAGCAGTTCTTC.

The chain recombines TRBV5-1 with TRBJ2-1, with 9 bases lining up with TRBD2. V was clipped by 5 bases and J by 0 bases; unmatched bases: 21. The CDR3 loop spans 21 amino acids. Germline lookup yields CDR1 SGHRS and CDR2 YFSETQ. CDR3 protein: CASSSRGGRGNSGSSYNEQFF. The CDR3 DNA follows: TGCGCCAGCAGTTCGAGGGGGGGCAGGGGGAATAGCGGGAGCTCCTACAATGAGCAGTTCTTC.

The chain links TRBV9 to TRBJ1-6; possible D gene TRBD1, 5 bases. The CDR3 spans 15 residues. The ends were cut back, 4 bases at V and 7 bases at J, with 15 bases in the middle. Germline V gives CDR1 SGDLS, CDR2 YYNGEE. CDR3 sequence (DNA): TGTGCCAGCAGCACCCGACCAAGGGGCAATTCACCCCTCCACTTT. Translating gives CASSTRPRGNSPLHF. The full variable domain, its missing parts supplied by reference TRBV9 and TRBJ1-6, is DSGVTQTPKHLITATGQRVTLRCSPRSGDLSVYWYQQSLDQGLQFLIQYYNGEERAKGNILERFSAQQFPDLHSELNLSSLELGDSALYFCASSTRPRGNSPLHFGNGTRLTVT.

This chain uses TRBV30 with TRBJ2-2, with 9 bases aligning to TRBD2. The CDR3 covers 16 residues. V was clipped by 4 bases and J by 4 bases; unmatched bases: 10. The V gene's germline CDR1 is GTSNPN and CDR2 SVGIG (reference sequence). CDR3 sequence reads: CAWTGVGTSPTGELFF. Here the CDR3 DNA reads TGTGCCTGGACCGGGGTAGGGACTAGCCCCACCGGGGAGCTGTTTTTT.

This clonotype was detected ten times or more. V is TRBV5-6 and J is TRBJ1-4; no clear D. The CDR3 is 14 residues long. The V end lost 6 bases, the J end lost 0 bases, and 9 bases lay between the germline ends. Germline loops: CDR1 SGHDT, CDR2 YYEEEE. CDR3 sequence reads: CASTGISTNEKLFF. Here the CDR3 DNA reads TGTGCCAGCACGGGAATCTCAACTAATGAAAAACTGTTTTTT.

The chain joins TRBV7-9 to TRBJ1-4, with 7 nucleotides matching TRBD1. V lost 2 bases to trimming and J lost 0 bases; unmatched junction nucleotides: 21. Per germline, CDR1 SEHNR and CDR2 FQNEAQ (reference sequence). The CDR3 extends over 22 amino acids. CDR3 sequence (DNA): TGTGCCAGCAGCTTATATTCGGGGGTCCGAACAGGGGATAAAGCAACTAATGAAAAACTGTTTTTT. It encodes CASSLYSGVRTGDKATNEKLFF.

This clonotype came up many times. The rearrangement uses TRBV18 and TRBJ1-2; D is uncertain. CDR1 is KGHSH, CDR2 LQKENI, per germline. Trimming pared 2 bases from V and 5 bases from J, leaving 15 bases between. The CDR3 loop spans 15 amino acids. The CDR3 DNA follows: TGTGCCAGCTCACCAGGTCTGGGATCGACTTATGGCTACACCTTC. Translated, it gives CASSPGLGSTYGYTF. Drawing the rest from reference TRBV18 and TRBJ1-2, the complete variable domain is NAGVMQNPRHLVRRRGQEARLRCSPMKGHSHVYWYRQLPEEGLKFMVYLQKENIIDESGMPKERFSAEFPKEGPSILRIQQVVRGDSAAYFCASSPGLGSTYGYTFGSGTRLTVV.

This clonotype was observed many times. V is TRBV7-9 and J is TRBJ1-4, with D perhaps matching TRBD1 (5 bases). This CDR3 region has 14 residues. The germline V gene has CDR1 SEHNR and CDR2 FQNEAQ (reference sequence). With 5 bases removed from V and 5 bases from J, the gap between germline ends came to 12 bases. The DNA for the CDR3 is TGTGCCAGCAGCCCAGGGCTACGAAATGAAAAACTGTTTTTT. This gives the protein CASSPGLRNEKLFF.

This clonotype came up many times. The chain has TRBV20-1 and TRBJ1-2; 8 bases align to TRBD1. With V trimmed by 5 bases and J by 8 bases, 7 bases remained unmatched. Germline-derived CDR1 and CDR2 are DFQATT and SNEGSKA (reference sequence). CDR3 length equals 12 residues. Written as DNA, the CDR3 is TGCAGTGCTTCTCGGCAGGGGGCGGGCTACACCTTC. It is translated as CSASRQGAGYTF.

This clonotype was seen at least ten times. The chain is built from TRBV20-1 and TRBJ2-1; 12 bases match TRBD2. The V and J ends lost 5 bases and 4 bases, in that order; junction bases with no gene match: 3. Germline V gene data show CDR1 as DFQATT and CDR2 as SNEGSKA (reference sequence). There are 14 residues in the CDR3. CDR3 sequence reads: CSAASGGGYNEQFF. The CDR3 DNA sequence: TGCAGTGCTGCTAGCGGGGGGGGATACAATGAGCAGTTCTTC.

Only one count was recorded for this clonotype. A much larger clone lies a single base off, so this may be a read error. The rearrangement joins TRBV6-6 to TRBJ1-2, with 9 bases aligning to TRBD1. Looked up from germline, CDR1 is MNHNY and CDR2 is SVGAGI (reference sequence). The CDR3 loop spans 17 amino acids. CDR3 protein: CTSSYRGGDREAYGYTF. For the CDR3, the DNA is TGTACCAGCAGTTACCGGGGAGGGGACAGGGAAGCTTATGGCTACACCTTC.

As concerns this clonotype: It may be a read error: a sequence one base away is much more abundant. This rearrangement joins TRBV6-5 to TRBJ1-4; the D gene is possibly TRBD1 (6 bases). The CDR3 is 13 residues long. The V gene's germline CDR1 is MNHEY and CDR2 SVGAGI. The CDR3: CASGYRVGEKLFF. The CDR3 DNA reads as TGTGCCAGCGGTTACAGGGTCGGGGAAAAACTGTTTTTT.

This clonotype has a handful of counts. The chain has TRBV28 and TRBJ2-1, with D possibly matching TRBD1 (6 bases). Germline CDR1 MDHEN, CDR2 SYDVKM. CDR3 length: 16 amino acids. V was clipped by 6 bases and J by 0 bases, with 15 bases between them. The CDR3 DNA follows: TGTGCCAGCAGCGCCGGGACACCAAGCTCCTACAATGAGCAGTTCTTC. Its protein is CASSAGTPSSYNEQFF.

This clonotype was seen many times. This chain connects TRBV11-3 to TRBJ1-2; D is undetermined. V was shortened by 1 base and J by 4 bases, with 7 bases between the two germline ends. The CDR3 is 13 amino acids. Germline CDR1 reads SGHNT; CDR2 reads YENEEA. CDR3 coding DNA: TGTGCCAGCAGCTTAGGGATGGGCTATGGCTACACCTTC. Translation gives CASSLGMGYGYTF.

This clonotype has more than one count but fewer than ten. V is TRBV18 and J is TRBJ1-3, with D tentatively TRBD1 (5 bases). Trimming took 5 bases from V and 2 from J, leaving 10 bases between them. In germline, CDR1 is KGHSH, CDR2 LQKENI. The length of the CDR3 is 14 residues. CDR3 bases: TGTGCCAGCTCAAACTGGGGCACTGGAAACACCATATATTTT. This encodes CASSNWGTGNTIYF.

This clonotype occurred many times. The rearrangement joins TRBV9 to TRBJ2-3; 8 nucleotides agree with TRBD2. The germline CDR1 and CDR2 sequences are SGDLS and YYNGEE. The J segment lost 3 bases and the V segment lost 0 bases, leaving 3 bases of the junction unmatched. The CDR3 sequence is 15 residues long. The CDR3 nucleotides read TGTGCCAGCAGCGTAGCGCCTAGCGGGACAGATACGCAGTATTTT. Translation: CASSVAPSGTDTQYF.

This clonotype has a count of ten or more. The V gene is TRBV7-2, the J gene TRBJ1-6, with TRBD1 as a possible D gene (6 bases). Trimming pared 5 bases from V and 7 bases from J, leaving 15 bases between. The germline V gene has CDR1 SGHTA and CDR2 FQGNSA. The CDR3 has 15 residues. The CDR3 DNA is TGTGCCAGCAGCCCACAGGGCTGGGGGAATTCACCCCTCCACTTT. This sequence encodes CASSPQGWGNSPLHF.

This clonotype was seen repeatedly, ten times or more. V is TRBV7-9 and J is TRBJ2-3, with 7 bases matching TRBD1. This CDR3 spans 16 amino acids. Germline V gives CDR1 SEHNR, CDR2 FQNEAQ (reference sequence). With 1 base clipped from V and 4 bases from J, the junction kept 8 bases outside the gene matches. CDR3 amino acids: CASSLGGGIIPDTQYF. The CDR3 nucleotides read TGTGCCAGCAGCTTAGGAGGGGGCATTATCCCAGATACGCAGTATTTT.

This clonotype has only a few counts. The V and J genes are TRBV28 and TRBJ2-7; D is unclear. This CDR3 comprises 11 residues. Trimming left V 8 bases short and J 3 bases short, with 8 bases between. The V gene's germline CDR1 is MDHEN and CDR2 SYDVKM. CDR3 sequence: CASGVFYEQYF. The CDR3 DNA is TGTGCCAGCGGGGTTTTCTACGAGCAGTACTTC.

There are many counts of this clonotype. The chain employs TRBV6-6 and TRBJ1-6; D uncertain. CDR3 length: 16 residues. V shed 7 bases and J shed 7 bases, with 20 bases lying between them. From germline, CDR1 is MNHNY and CDR2 SVGAGI (reference sequence). CDR3 sequence (DNA): TGTGCCAGCACTTTAAACCCCGGCTCTTGGAATTCACCCCTCCACTTT. Residues: CASTLNPGSWNSPLHF.

This clonotype was detected ten times or more. The chain carries TRBV11-2 and TRBJ2-1, with TRBD1 as a possible D gene (6 bases). CDR1 and CDR2 from the germline V gene are SGHAT and FQNNGV. With 2 bases removed from V and 6 bases from J, the gap between germline ends came to 11 bases. The CDR3 runs to 14 residues. The CDR3 spells CASSLLGAGNEQFF. The CDR3 DNA reads TGTGCCAGCAGCTTATTGGGGGCAGGCAATGAGCAGTTCTTC.

This clonotype occurred many times. The V gene is TRBV28, the J gene TRBJ2-7; TRBD2 agrees at 7 bases. This CDR3 is built from 16 residues. After removal of 5 bases from V and 3 bases from J, the junction contained 13 bases not matched to a gene. Germline-derived CDR1 and CDR2 are MDHEN and SYDVKM. As DNA, the CDR3 is TGTGCCAGCAGTCCACTCGGCTCCGGGACTAACTACGAGCAGTACTTC. Translation gives CASSPLGSGTNYEQYF.

This clonotype has only one observation. With a much larger clone just one base away, this may be a read error. This rearrangement joins TRBV6-1 to TRBJ1-2; 12 bases align to TRBD1. CDR3 length: 14 residues. Germline CDR1 and CDR2: MNHNS and SASEGT. Germline trimming cut 8 bases from V and 7 bases from J; bases unmatched to any gene: 8. Here the CDR3 reads CASSPGQGAAGYTF. The DNA for the CDR3 is TGTGCCAGCTCTCCGGGACAGGGGGCTGCTGGCTACACCTTC.

This clonotype was counted at least ten times. The chain combines TRBV5-1 with TRBJ2-7; the match to TRBD1 covers 8 bases. Per germline, CDR1 SGHRS and CDR2 YFSETQ. The length of the CDR3 is 17 residues. V lost 0 bases and J lost 2; bases outside the gene matches: 10. DNA for the CDR3: TGCGCCAGCAGCTTGGACATACCGGGACAGGACACCTACGAGCAGTACTTC. It codes for CASSLDIPGQDTYEQYF.

As regards this clonotype: A read error may be the cause here, since a much bigger clone is one base away. The rearrangement joins TRBV29-1 to TRBJ2-5; D perhaps matches TRBD1 (6 bases). Germline CDR1 and CDR2: SQVTM and ANQGSEA. The CDR3 extends over 11 amino acids. Trimming cost V 2 bases and J 7 bases, with 8 bases left between them. CDR3 bases: TGCAGCGTTGAACGAGGGGGGACCCAGTACTTC. Translation: CSVERGGTQYF.

This clonotype was picked up a small number of times. The rearrangement joins TRBV5-4 to TRBJ2-5; no firm D call. Germline CDR1 reads SGHNT; CDR2 reads YYREEE (reference sequence). This CDR3 contains 16 residues. Trimming removed 4 bases from V and 3 bases from J, with 19 bases in between. The CDR3 loop is CASSPLMGGRKETQYF. In nucleotides, the CDR3 is TGTGCCAGCAGCCCCCTGATGGGCGGAAGAAAAGAGACCCAGTACTTC.

In its sample, this clonotype was seen many times. The CDR3 loop is CASTLLGVGEKLFF. The CDR3 region has the DNA TGTGCCAGCACACTCTTAGGGGTAGGGGAAAAACTGTTTTTT. J is TRBJ1-4 and V is TRBV2; D is possibly TRBD1 (5 bases). Trimming took off 7 bases at V and 8 bases at J, with 17 bases between the two ends. This CDR3 has 14 residues. In germline, CDR1 is SNHLY, CDR2 FYNNEI.

Notes on this clonotype: At one of its ends the junction is not consistent with the germline gene, which may arise from a read error. The chain is built from TRBV7-3 and TRBJ1-1, with TRBD1 matching 7 bases. Per germline, CDR1 SGHTA and CDR2 FQGTGA. The CDR3 loop spans 15 amino acids. The CDR3 is CASSFQGQTNTEASF. CDR3 DNA: TGTGCCAGCAGCTTTCAGGGACAGACGAACACTGAAGCTTCCTTT.

This clonotype has a handful of counts. The gene calls are TRBV28 and TRBJ2-3; D is possibly TRBD1 (6 bases). The CDR3 is 13 amino acids. Germline V gene sequence: CDR1 MDHEN, CDR2 SYDVKM. The germline V and J ends were trimmed by 4 bases and 1 base, with 6 bases remaining between them. The CDR3 region has the DNA TGTGCCAGCAGTTGGACAGGCACAGATACGCAGTATTTT. Protein: CASSWTGTDTQYF.